A single sample gave rise to the 29 T cell receptor beta chains below, sequenced in a study of blood T cell repertoires in COVID-19. Measured with immunoSEQ multiplex PCR; TCRdb has only the in-frame clones, and not every one. In the table there are 98,000 or so clones, roughly four fifths of which are singletons. Sequences were obtained from peripheral blood. These receptors originate from a man aged 55 to 70 with acute or convalescent COVID-19.

V gene TRBV15 combines with J gene TRBJ1-4, with a tentative D call TRBD1 (5 bases). Trimming removed 0 bases at V and 7 bases at J, with 15 bases between. The CDR3 covers 16 residues. Germline V gene lookup returns CDR1 LNHNV and CDR2 YYDKDF (reference sequence). DNA for the CDR3: TGTGCCACCAGCAGAGATCGCGGGGGATTGGGTGAAAAACTGTTTTTT. This gives the protein CATSRDRGGLGEKLFF.

V is TRBV20-1 and J is TRBJ1-3; TRBD1 agrees at 7 bases. There are 14 residues in the CDR3. Germline V gene data show CDR1 as DFQATT and CDR2 as SNEGSKA (reference sequence). With 3 bases clipped from V and 4 bases from J, the junction kept 6 bases outside the gene matches. The CDR3 region has the DNA TGCAGTGCTAGTGAGGGGGCAAGAGGAAACACCATATATTTT. Translation gives CSASEGARGNTIYF.

The genes are TRBV2 and TRBJ2-3; 13 bases are a match to TRBD2. CDR3 length: 16 amino acids. CDR1 is SNHLY and CDR2 is FYNNEI in the germline V gene. V gave up 1 base and J gave up 5 bases; unmatched junction bases: 3. This CDR3 reads CASSEGLAGGVDTQYF. The CDR3 DNA is TGTGCCAGCAGTGAAGGACTAGCGGGGGGAGTAGATACGCAGTATTTT.

The chain joins TRBV27 to TRBJ2-2, with 7 bases aligning to TRBD2. Trimming took 8 bases from V and 6 from J; bases not matched to a gene: 12. The CDR3 covers 15 residues. Per the germline V gene, CDR1 is MNHEY and CDR2 is SMNVEV (reference sequence). DNA of the CDR3: TGTGCCAGCTCCCACGGCACTAGCGTCTCCGGGGAGCTGTTTTTT. It codes for CASSHGTSVSGELFF.

The rearrangement joins TRBV27 to TRBJ2-1, with 7 bases identical to TRBD2. There are 14 residues in the CDR3. Unmatched junction bases numbered 5, after V lost 6 bases and J lost 3 bases. Germline lookup yields CDR1 MNHEY and CDR2 SMNVEV (reference sequence). Written as DNA, the CDR3 is TGTGCCAGCAGGACGGGACTACTCTACAATGAGCAGTTCTTC. This codes for CASRTGLLYNEQFF.

V is TRBV7-2 and J is TRBJ1-4; D is possibly TRBD1 (6 bases). V lost 2 bases, J lost 7 bases, and 14 bases lay in between. The CDR3 loop spans 15 amino acids. Germline V gene data show CDR1 as SGHTA and CDR2 as FQGNSA. CDR3 nucleotide sequence: TGTGCCAGCAGCTTAAGAGGGCAGGGGAGTGAAAAACTGTTTTTT. Protein product: CASSLRGQGSEKLFF.

This chain's CDR3 is CSVENSGRAADTQYF. Here the CDR3 DNA reads TGCAGCGTTGAAAACAGCGGGAGGGCCGCAGATACGCAGTATTTT. The chain links TRBV29-1 to TRBJ2-3, with 10 bases fitting TRBD2. CDR1 is SQVTM and CDR2 is ANQGSEA in the germline V gene. The length of the CDR3 is 15 residues. Trimming removed 2 bases from V and 4 bases from J; junction bases left unmatched: 6.

V usage is TRBV5-5 and J usage is TRBJ1-6; 7 bases line up with TRBD1. The CDR3 is made up of 17 amino acids. V shed 4 bases, J shed 8 bases, and the junction held 15 bases outside the gene matches. The germline CDR1 and CDR2 sequences are SGHKS and YYEKEE (reference sequence). Here the CDR3 reads CASSRDSGSLSHSPLHF. CDR3 sequence (DNA): TGTGCCAGCAGCCGGGACAGTGGGTCCCTTAGCCATTCACCCCTCCACTTT.

The gene calls are TRBV6-5 and TRBJ1-2, with D perhaps matching TRBD1 (6 bases). V dropped 7 bases and J dropped 3 bases, with 12 bases sitting between them. The CDR3 runs 13 residues. The V gene's germline CDR1 is MNHEY and CDR2 SVGAGI. DNA of the CDR3: TGTGCCAGCACCGGACAGCGGCACTATGGCTACACCTTC. This encodes CASTGQRHYGYTF.

The gene calls are TRBV10-3 and TRBJ1-5; maybe TRBD1 (6 bases). Trimming left V 3 bases short and J 4 bases short, with 13 bases between. Germline V CDR1 and CDR2: ENHRY, SYGVKD. This CDR3 has 15 amino acids. The CDR3 DNA is TGTGCCATCAGTGATAGTGGACAGTTTAATCAGCCCCAGCATTTT. Residues: CAISDSGQFNQPQHF.

This chain links TRBV28 with TRBJ1-6; a weak D match, TRBD1 (6 bases). From germline, CDR1 is MDHEN and CDR2 SYDVKM. This CDR3 contains 16 residues. V was cut by 3 bases and J by 14 bases, with 23 bases left in between. The CDR3 loop is CASSFGLGRGFSALHF. CDR3 DNA sequence: TGTGCCAGCAGTTTTGGCCTGGGCAGGGGTTTTTCGGCCCTCCACTTT. The full variable domain, its missing parts supplied by reference TRBV28 and TRBJ1-6, is DVKVTQSSRYLVKRTGEKVFLECVQDMDHENMFWYRQDPGLGLRLIYFSYDVKMKEKGDIPEGYSVSREKKERFSLILESASTNQTSMYLCASSFGLGRGFSALHFGNGTRLTVT.

The chain links TRBV2 to TRBJ2-7; TRBD1 aligns across 9 bases. The CDR3 has 17 residues. Unmatched junction bases numbered 14, after V lost 6 bases and J lost 2 bases. Per germline, CDR1 SNHLY and CDR2 FYNNEI. The CDR3 DNA sequence: TGTGCCAGCAGATGGCCCCTTACAGGGGGCGGCACCTACGAGCAGTACTTC. Amino acid sequence: CASRWPLTGGGTYEQYF.

This chain uses TRBV7-2 with TRBJ2-7, with TRBD1 matching 9 bases. CDR1 and CDR2 (germline): SGHTA, FQGNSA. The V and J ends lost 5 bases and 3 bases, in that order; junction bases with no gene match: 5. The CDR3 runs to 14 residues. The CDR3 reads CASSRRTGVYEQYF. As DNA, the CDR3 is TGTGCCAGCAGCCGGAGGACAGGGGTCTACGAGCAGTACTTC.

The V call is TRBV4-1, the J call TRBJ1-4; perhaps TRBD1 as D (5 bases). Germline assignment: CDR1 MGHRA and CDR2 YSYEKL. The CDR3 runs to 15 residues. Between the trimmed V and J ends, which lost 0 bases and 3 bases, there was a span of 8 bases. The CDR3, as DNA: TGCGCCAGCAGCCAAGAGGGGGGGTCTAATGAAAAACTGTTTTTT. This encodes CASSQEGGSNEKLFF.

This clone was seen a single time. The chain links TRBV5-1 to TRBJ2-2, with D perhaps TRBD1 (6 bases). Trimming left V 1 base short and J 7 bases short, with 14 bases between. CDR1 SGHRS and CDR2 YFSETQ come from the germline V gene. The CDR3 spans 15 residues. CDR3: CASSLTGTENGELFF. DNA for the CDR3: TGCGCCAGCAGCTTGACAGGGACCGAAAACGGGGAGCTGTTTTTT.

The V and J genes are TRBV5-1 and TRBJ1-1, with a tentative D call TRBD1 (6 bases). The germline V and J ends were trimmed by 3 bases and 4 bases, with 19 bases remaining between them. CDR1 SGHRS and CDR2 YFSETQ come from the germline V gene. The CDR3 contains 16 residues. The CDR3 protein is CASSYPTPGHGTEAFF. CDR3 DNA: TGCGCCAGCAGCTACCCTACGCCGGGACATGGCACTGAAGCTTTCTTT.

The genes are TRBV19 and TRBJ2-7; no firm D call. V shed 4 bases and J shed 3 bases, with 13 bases lying between them. The CDR3 has 14 residues. Germline V gives CDR1 LNHDA, CDR2 SQIVND (reference sequence). The CDR3 coding sequence is TGTGCCAGTAGTACAGGCACCTCACTCTACGAGCAGTACTTC. Encoded protein: CASSTGTSLYEQYF.

This clone was recorded once. The V call is TRBV12-1, the J call TRBJ2-4; TRBD2 is taken as the D call from the table, unchecked against the DNA. TRBV12-1 is noted as a pseudogene. This CDR3 region has 20 residues. The CDR3 nucleotides read TGTGCCAGCAGCTTTGCCCTCCGGCGGCGACCTCCCGTAGCCAAAAACATTCAGTACTTC. It codes for CASSFALRRRPPVAKNIQYF.

This chain uses TRBV7-8 with TRBJ1-4; D is unclear. The CDR3 consists of 14 residues. With 1 base removed from V and 7 bases from J, the gap between germline ends came to 10 bases. Germline values: CDR1 SGHVS, CDR2 FQNEAQ. The CDR3 sequence: CASSLGGLGEKLFF. DNA for the CDR3: TGTGCCAGCAGCTTAGGAGGGTTGGGTGAAAAACTGTTTTTT.

The V call is TRBV3-1 (or the pseudogene TRBV3-2), the J call TRBJ2-7; TRBD1 agrees at 8 bases. The ends lost 0 bases at V and 4 bases at J; junction bases unmatched: 2. The CDR3 is 14 amino acids. Germline V lookup: CDR1 LGHDT, CDR2 YNNKEL (reference sequence). CDR3 amino acids: CASSQDYRGYEQYF. The CDR3, as DNA: TGTGCCAGCAGCCAAGACTACAGGGGGTACGAGCAGTACTTC.

The J gene is TRBJ2-4, the V gene TRBV5-1; 10 bases are shared with TRBD1. Germline loops: CDR1 SGHRS, CDR2 YFSETQ. This CDR3 contains 19 residues. Losses at the gene ends were 2 bases for V and 3 bases for J; bases not matched to a gene: 14. For the CDR3, the DNA is TGCGCCAGCAGCTTAGTGTCACCGGGACAGGGGTATGACAAAAACATTCAGTACTTC. Translated, it gives CASSLVSPGQGYDKNIQYF.

The V gene is TRBV28, the J gene TRBJ1-4; D gene uncertain. This CDR3 spans 14 amino acids. Per germline, CDR1 MDHEN and CDR2 SYDVKM. Trimming took off 4 bases at V and 0 bases at J, with 6 bases between the two ends. CDR3 in amino acids: CASSSPATNEKLFF. DNA for the CDR3: TGTGCCAGCAGTTCCCCTGCAACTAATGAAAAACTGTTTTTT.

CDR3 sequence: CASSPGQGYSPLHF. Written as DNA, the CDR3 is TGTGCCAGCAGCCCCGGACAGGGGTATTCACCCCTCCACTTT. V gene TRBV5-4 combines with J gene TRBJ1-6; TRBD1 matches at 9 bases. The CDR3 extends over 14 amino acids. Germline V gene data show CDR1 as SGHNT and CDR2 as YYREEE (reference sequence). Trimming at V came to 4 bases and at J to 8 bases, leaving 4 bases not matched to a gene.

V and J are TRBV2 and TRBJ1-5; possible D gene TRBD1, 5 bases. Germline CDR1 SNHLY, CDR2 FYNNEI. CDR3 length: 14 residues. V lost 6 bases and J 4 bases, leaving 13 bases between the germline ends. The CDR3 DNA is TGTGCCAGCAGCCCCGCACAGGAGAATCAGCCCCAGCATTTT. Its protein is CASSPAQENQPQHF.

The chain carries TRBV3-1 (or the pseudogene TRBV3-2) and TRBJ1-4; TRBD1 might be the D (5 bases). V was cut by 4 bases and J by 11 bases, with 8 bases left in between. The germline CDR1 and CDR2 sequences are LGHDT and YNNKEL (reference sequence). The CDR3 sequence is 11 residues long. CDR3 nucleotide sequence: TGTGCCAGCAGCCCGGGGGGGAAACTGTTTTTT. This translates into CASSPGGKLFF.

The gene calls are TRBV7-6 and TRBJ2-1; 7 bases map to TRBD2. This CDR3 has 18 residues. J gave up 0 bases and V 0 bases, and 8 bases lay outside the gene matches. Germline V gene data show CDR1 as SGHVS and CDR2 as FNYEAQ. The chain's CDR3 is CASSLAVPSGNSYNEQFF. CDR3 DNA: TGTGCCAGCAGCTTAGCGGTACCTAGCGGCAACTCCTACAATGAGCAGTTCTTC.

The J gene is TRBJ2-5, the V gene TRBV7-9; the D gene is possibly TRBD1 (6 bases). CDR1 and CDR2 (germline): SEHNR, FQNEAQ (reference sequence). Trimming stripped 1 base from V and 0 bases from J, with 15 bases between. The CDR3 is 17 amino acids. The CDR3 DNA reads as TGTGCCAGCAGCTTAGGGTCCGGACAGATGTACCAAGAGACCCAGTACTTC. It codes for CASSLGSGQMYQETQYF.

This clone was seen a single time. The CDR3 DNA sequence: TGTGCCAGCATCCTGACTAGCGGGAATACCTACAATGAGCAGTTCTTC. Its translation: CASILTSGNTYNEQFF. V usage is TRBV7-9 and J usage is TRBJ2-1, with 11 positions matching TRBD2. Germline CDR1 and CDR2: SEHNR and FQNEAQ (reference sequence). Trimming took 7 bases from V and 2 from J; bases not matched to a gene: 7. The CDR3 extends over 16 amino acids.

The V call is TRBV28, the J call TRBJ2-2; D uncertain. Germline V gene sequence: CDR1 MDHEN, CDR2 SYDVKM. V shed 1 base and J shed 2 bases, with 8 bases lying between them. CDR3 length: 15 amino acids. CDR3 DNA: TGTGCCAGCAGTTTATCCCCGGGTAACACCGGGGAGCTGTTTTTT. Its protein product is CASSLSPGNTGELFF.